The present entry profiles one T cell receptor (beta chain) with its context. The antigen is unknown. V was clipped by 5 bases and J by 3 bases, with 23 bases between them. The CDR3 sequence is 18 residues long. Germline lookup yields CDR1 ENHRY and CDR2 SYGVKD. The data derive from a study of graft-versus-host responses after intestinal transplantation. Study-level findings and limits: GvH clones surfaced in recipient marrow, some emerging earlier in ileum or blood.

Method: immunoSEQ multiplex PCR; TCRdb's copy keeps in-frame clones and lacks some. Among 96,000 or so clones, approximately 90% were seen once, and the ten largest hold around 0.17%. The specimen was unstimulated CD4+ T cells sorted from spleen or lymph node cells, collected before intestinal transplant. This clonotype was obtained from a human donor who received an intestinal transplant. The chain links TRBV10-3 to TRBJ1-5; the D gene is possibly TRBD1 (6 bases). In DNA form, the CDR3 reads TGTGCCATCAGTATTCATACGACGACAGGCGGTAACAATCAGCCCCAGCATTTT. Protein sequence: CAISIHTTTGGNNQPQHF.